This T cell receptor (beta chain) stems from a study of cytomegalovirus exposure and HLA in healthy donors. The study, taken as a whole, reports: In a later analysis, at a false discovery rate of 0.05, 16,951 TCR beta sequences were associated with HLA alleles. Later work showed greater clonal expansion in HLA-associated TCR beta chains than in equally common others. Presence/absence analyses rested on an assumption that sequencing depth was roughly uniform across donors.

Germline CDR1 KGHSH, CDR2 LQKENI. This CDR3 contains 15 residues. Germline trimming cut 0 bases from V and 7 bases from J; bases unmatched to any gene: 6. Concerning this clone itself: Its target is unknown.

Both 60 Vbeta primers and 13 Jbeta primers went into the PCR. Authors' data handling: Unique TCR beta chains totaled about 73 million in a later count, with roughly 11 million of them shared. Measured with immunoSEQ multiplex PCR; TCRdb has only the in-frame clones, and not every one. V, J and clone size were drawn from that table, and D and trimming were deduced from the DNA. The sample totals about 210,000 clones. The sequenced material came from PBMCs. The TCR comes from a woman in her 30s in good health and CMV-seropositive. V is TRBV18 and J is TRBJ2-7; the match to TRBD1 covers 10 bases. The CDR3 spells CASSPPGQGTLEQYF. The CDR3 DNA sequence: TGTGCCAGCTCACCACCGGGACAGGGGACCTTGGAGCAGTACTTC. Variable domain in full (rest from reference TRBV18 and TRBJ2-7): NAGVMQNPRHLVRRRGQEARLRCSPMKGHSHVYWYRQLPEEGLKFMVYLQKENIIDESGMPKERFSAEFPKEGPSILRIQQVVRGDSAAYFCASSPPGQGTLEQYFGPGTRLTVT.